The rows below give T cell receptor beta chains drawn from one sample of a study of metastatic and nonmetastatic thyroid tumors. TCRdb reanalyzed the PCR reads with MiXCR. The sample gives around 44,000 clones, 28% of which show up once; nearly 10% is in the top ten. The sample taken for sequencing was blood. The receptors originated from a male donor with papillary thyroid cancer or a benign thyroid nodule (not recorded which). Some clones in this sample may be carry-over from other donors' samples. The CDR3 runs from the conserved cysteine through the conserved F or W. The D gene is left open where the match is weak. Only some rows state a clone size, as once, few, many or a class for expanded clones.

v_gene	d_gene	abundance	j_gene	CDR3nt	CDR3aa
TRBV12-3/TRBV12-4	NA	NA	TRBJ1-1	TGTGCCAGCATTACCATCGAAGCTTTCTTT	CASITIEAFF
TRBV18	NA	NA	TRBJ1-6	TGTGCCAGCTCACCAGAGACAGCTAATTCACCCCTCCACTTT	CASSPETANSPLHF
TRBV6-1	NA	few	TRBJ1-2	TGTGCCAGCATAACAGGGCTCTATGGCTACACCTTC	CASITGLYGYTF
TRBV6-1	NA	few	TRBJ1-6	TGTGCCAGCAGAGGGGGGCATGGGGGGCTGAATTCACCCCTCCACTTT	CASRGGHGGLNSPLHF
TRBV6-2/TRBV6-3	TRBD1	NA	TRBJ2-7	TGTGCCAGCAAAGGGACAGGGTTAGAGCAGTACTTC	CASKGTGLEQYF
TRBV20-1	NA	NA	TRBJ1-5	TGCAGTGCTAGAAGGGTAAATATCAATCAGCCCCAGCATTTT	CSARRVNINQPQHF
TRBV3-1	TRBD2	many	TRBJ2-2	TGTGCCAGCAGCCAAGTAGGACTAGGGGTCAACGGGGAGCTGTTTTTT	CASSQVGLGVNGELFF
TRBV6-1	NA	NA	TRBJ1-2	TGTGCAAGAACCACAGACTATGGCTACACCTTC	CARTTDYGYTF
TRBV27	TRBD1	few	TRBJ2-7	TGTGCCAGCACAAGCACCGGGACAGGGCGCTACGAGCAGTACTTC	CASTSTGTGRYEQYF
TRBV6-1	NA	few	TRBJ2-2	TGTGCCAGCAGCTTCCACGGGCAGGTACGAAACACGGGGGAGCTGTTTTTT	CASSFHGQVRNTGELFF
TRBV18	NA	many	TRBJ1-5	TGTGCCAGCTCACCGGCCAGGATAGAAAATCAGCCCCAGCATTTT	CASSPARIENQPQHF
TRBV11-2	NA	many	TRBJ2-5	TGTGCCAGCAGCTACCAGAACCCTCAAGAGACCCAGTACTTC	CASSYQNPQETQYF
TRBV5-1	TRBD1	many	TRBJ1-4	TGCGCCAGCAGTTTGGGACAGGGGAGGAATGAAAAACTGTTTTTT	CASSLGQGRNEKLFF
TRBV28	NA	few	TRBJ2-2	TGTGCCAGCAGTTTGGGCGGCACGAACACCGTTGAGCTGTTTTTT	CASSLGGTNTVELFF